The clone carrying this T cell receptor beta chain was seen a few times. Its target is unknown. The data were obtained in a study of human T cells and chemical hapten exposure. Points from the study as a whole: Significantly more large CDR3 similarity clusters arose among expanded TCRs than among controls.

The CDR3 consists of 14 residues. The V and J ends lost 1 base and 2 bases respectively, with 7 bases between them. Germline loops: CDR1 SGHAT, CDR2 FQNNGV. TCRdb passed the RACE reads through MiXCR, listing each CDR3 protein once. The sample contains fewer than 100,000 distinct CDR3 sequences, about a tenth of which appear only once. Regarding time point: patch test 3, about 24 weeks after DPC sensitization. Regarding treatment: therapeutic diphenylcyclopropenone sensitization with weekly scalp DPC. The sample was whole blood, taken in connection with sensitization to the hapten diphenylcyclopropenone (DPC). The clonotype was recovered from a woman aged 25-40 years with alopecia areata. Some clones in this sample may be carry-over from other donors' samples. V usage is TRBV11-2 and J usage is TRBJ2-3; D not certain. The CDR3 region has the DNA TGTGCCAGCAGCTTAGTGTCGATCACAGATACGCAGTATTTT. Translating gives CASSLVSITDTQYF.